Described below is a single TCR beta chain sequence and its context. Its specificity is not known. This entry is derived from a study of cytomegalovirus exposure and HLA in healthy donors. Across the whole study: A preliminary data release comprised 80 million or so unique TCRs obtained from HLA-typed donors. Broader study findings: Donors belonging to an Asian-associated ancestry cluster reportedly showed fewer N-insertions in productive TCRs than the roughly 670-donor mean, according to what a later analysis found. It was taken for granted in presence/absence analyses that sequencing depth across donors was roughly uniform.

Likely unrecorded immune exposures existed in these nominally healthy donors. PCR amplification relied on 60 Vbeta primers (plus 13 Jbeta primers). Here immunoSEQ multiplex PCR was the method, and the copy in TCRdb shows in-frame clones only, minus some. The repertoire table contains 130,000 or so clones. Germline loops: CDR1 LNHDA, CDR2 SQIVND (reference sequence). Trimming removed 7 bases from V and 6 bases from J; junction bases left unmatched: 8. The CDR3 covers 14 residues. Source material: PBMCs. The V gene is TRBV19, the J gene TRBJ2-3; 9 bases are shared with TRBD2. This receptor was obtained from a man aged 18 to 35 in good health and CMV-seronegative. CDR3 in DNA: TGTGCCAGTAACCAGCGGGGGGCCGGGGATACGCAGTATTTT. As protein: CASNQRGAGDTQYF.